These 30 T cell receptor beta chains came from one sample sequenced in a study of blood T cells in healthy people across ages. A sample-barcoded 5' primer and a J-beta primer mix were used in a second PCR of about 6 to 12 cycles. Via MiXCR, TCRdb re-called the 5' RACE reads, giving one row per CDR3 protein. This table has 600,000 to 1,000,000 distinct CDR3 sequences, 58% appearing once. Specimen: blood. The receptors were gathered from a man aged 30 to 45 in good health.

This clonotype was found a few times. The CDR3 nucleotides read TGCGCCAGCAGCACCTCGACAGGATCCTACGAGCAGTACTTC. Its translation is CASSTSTGSYEQYF. The chain is built from TRBV5-1 and TRBJ2-7; a weak D match, TRBD1 (6 bases). This CDR3 contains 14 residues. Germline V CDR1 and CDR2: SGHRS, YFSETQ. V lost 4 bases and J lost 1, with 12 bases in between. Supplemented by reference TRBV5-1 and TRBJ2-7, the full variable domain reads KAGVTQTPRYLIKTRGQQVTLSCSPISGHRSVSWYQQTPGQGLQFLFEYFSETQRNKGNFPGRFSGRQFSNSRSEMNVSTLELGDSALYLCASSTSTGSYEQYFGPGTRLTVT.

The chain has TRBV7-9 and TRBJ1-5; D not certain. The CDR3 is made up of 13 amino acids. Trimming stripped 2 bases from V and 2 bases from J, with 4 bases between. Germline values: CDR1 SEHNR, CDR2 FQNEAQ (reference sequence). CDR3 protein: CASSLKGNQPQHF. Written as DNA, the CDR3 is TGTGCCAGCAGCTTAAAGGGCAATCAGCCCCAGCATTTT.

The gene calls are TRBV7-8 and TRBJ2-7; 12 bases match TRBD2. The CDR3 runs to 17 residues. The germline gives CDR1 SGHVS, CDR2 FQNEAQ. V trimming: 5 bases; J trimming: 2 bases; junction bases outside the gene matches: 10. The chain's CDR3 is CASSPPPSSGRAYEQYF. In DNA form, the CDR3 reads TGTGCCAGCAGCCCCCCCCCGTCTAGCGGGAGGGCCTACGAGCAGTACTTC. The whole variable domain, remainder taken from reference TRBV7-8 and TRBJ2-7, is GAGVSQSPRYKVAKRGQDVALRCDPISGHVSLFWYQQALGQGPEFLTYFQNEAQLDKSGLPSDRFFAERPEGSVSTLKIQRTQQEDSAVYLCASSPPPSSGRAYEQYFGPGTRLTVT.

In its sample, this clonotype was seen a few times. J is TRBJ2-5 and V is TRBV20-1, with TRBD1 identical over 7 bases. The DNA end favors TRBJ2-7, so the J call may be wrong. Germline CDR1 is DFQATT and CDR2 is SNEGSKA (reference sequence). The CDR3 sequence is 15 residues long. The CDR3 spells CSARDYQGETYEQYF. CDR3 DNA: TGCAGTGCTAGAGATTATCAGGGGGAAACCTACGAGCAGTACTTC.

The rearrangement links TRBV4-1 to TRBJ2-3, with D perhaps TRBD2 (6 bases). Trimming cost V 4 bases and J 7 bases, with 18 bases left between them. Germline V lookup: CDR1 MGHRA, CDR2 YSYEKL. The CDR3 totals 15 residues. The CDR3 protein is CASSPPGAAGNTQYF. The CDR3 region has the DNA TGCGCCAGCAGCCCTCCGGGAGCTGCAGGGAATACGCAGTATTTT.

The V and J genes are TRBV5-1 and TRBJ2-7; D perhaps matches TRBD1 (5 bases). The CDR3 is 15 residues long. V lost 0 bases, J lost 2 bases, and 12 bases lay in between. Germline V CDR1 and CDR2: SGHRS, YFSETQ. The CDR3 DNA sequence: TGCGCCAGCAGCTTGGACGTCTCCAGGGCCTACGAGCAGTACTTC. Its translation: CASSLDVSRAYEQYF.

This clonotype was detected a few times. This chain joins TRBV12-3 or TRBV12-4 and TRBJ2-1; D unclear. Trimming cost V 3 bases and J 6 bases, with 9 bases left between them. The CDR3 runs 13 residues. Here the CDR3 DNA reads TGTGCCAGCAGTTTTGATCCCCTCAATGAGCAGTTCTTC. Protein sequence: CASSFDPLNEQFF.

CDR3 region: CASSQDSQRGGGDTQYF. The CDR3 nucleotides are TGTGCCAGCAGCCAAGATAGCCAGCGGGGGGGAGGAGATACGCAGTATTTT. This chain links TRBV4-2 with TRBJ2-3; 10 nucleotides align to TRBD2. CDR1 and CDR2 (germline): LGHNA, YNFKEQ. The CDR3 contains 17 residues. V trimming: 0 bases; J trimming: 5 bases; junction bases outside the gene matches: 8.

The V and J genes are TRBV20-1 and TRBJ1-2, with a weak D call TRBD1 (5 bases). This CDR3 is built from 14 residues. Germline loops: CDR1 DFQATT, CDR2 SNEGSKA (reference sequence). The V and J ends lost 5 bases and 7 bases respectively, with 20 bases between them. The CDR3 DNA reads TGCAGTGCTCCGTCTAGGGCGGGGGATACTGGCTACACCTTC. It is translated as CSAPSRAGDTGYTF.

This clonotype was seen more than once but under ten times. The chain recombines TRBV29-1 with TRBJ1-2; D unclear. Trimming took 0 bases from V and 3 from J, leaving 11 bases between them. This CDR3 is 14 amino acids long. CDR1 SQVTM and CDR2 ANQGSEA come from the germline V gene. CDR3 amino acids: CSVEEREYHYGYTF. The CDR3 DNA sequence: TGCAGCGTTGAAGAACGGGAGTATCACTATGGCTACACCTTC.

This clonotype was found a few times. The chain couples TRBV27 to TRBJ2-5; 10 bases agree with TRBD2. Trimming at V came to 5 bases and at J to 2 bases, leaving 11 bases not matched to a gene. This CDR3 spans 17 amino acids. The germline V gene encodes CDR1 MNHEY and CDR2 SMNVEV (reference sequence). CDR3 sequence (DNA): TGTGCCAGCAGTCCCACCGCTAGCGGGAGAGATCAAGAGACCCAGTACTTC. It specifies CASSPTASGRDQETQYF.

The chain links TRBV6-5 to TRBJ1-2, with 8 bases matching TRBD1. In germline, CDR1 is MNHEY, CDR2 SVGAGI. The V segment lost 2 bases and the J segment 5 bases; nucleotides outside the gene matches: 7. The CDR3 totals 15 residues. The CDR3 nucleotides read TGTGCCAGCAGTTACGACCAGGGGGCGATTTATGGCTACACCTTC. Its translation: CASSYDQGAIYGYTF.

The chain employs TRBV18 and TRBJ2-1; 7 bases line up with TRBD2. Germline values: CDR1 KGHSH, CDR2 LQKENI. V gave up 2 bases and J gave up 8 bases; unmatched junction bases: 6. CDR3 length equals 14 residues. The CDR3 nucleotides are TGTGCCAGCTCACCATTACCGGGAGGCGATGAGCAGTTCTTC. Protein: CASSPLPGGDEQFF.

Only a few counts were recorded for this clonotype. The chain employs TRBV4-1 and TRBJ2-3; D gene unclear. The CDR3 extends over 13 amino acids. V was pared by 0 bases and J by 6 bases, with 7 bases between. CDR1 is MGHRA and CDR2 is YSYEKL in the germline V gene. Here the CDR3 DNA reads TGCGCCAGCAGCCAAGACCCGCAGGATACGCAGTATTTT. Residues: CASSQDPQDTQYF.

This clonotype was observed a few times. V is TRBV7-2 and J is TRBJ1-2, with D possibly being TRBD1 (6 bases). V lost 6 bases to trimming and J lost 8 bases, with 13 bases between them. The length of the CDR3 is 12 residues. CDR1 and CDR2 from the germline V gene are SGHTA and FQGNSA. CDR3 loop: CASSHAQGGYTF. As DNA, the CDR3 is TGTGCCAGCAGTCACGCCCAGGGGGGCTACACCTTC.

This clonotype was detected a few times. The chain uses TRBV7-2 and TRBJ2-1, with D perhaps TRBD2 (5 bases). The CDR3 runs to 16 residues. The ends were cut back, 5 bases at V and 4 bases at J, with 18 bases in the middle. The germline CDR1 and CDR2 sequences are SGHTA and FQGNSA. The CDR3 sequence is CASSPRGLPGYNEQFF. CDR3 in DNA: TGTGCCAGCAGCCCCCGGGGTCTTCCCGGGTACAATGAGCAGTTCTTC.

This sequence joins TRBV6-5 and TRBJ2-3; 8 bases map to TRBD2. Germline assignment: CDR1 MNHEY and CDR2 SVGAGI. CDR3 length equals 16 residues. Unmatched junction bases numbered 8, after V lost 6 bases and J lost 0 bases. In DNA, the CDR3 is TGTGCCAGCAGCTGGCAGGCGGGAGGAAGCACAGATACGCAGTATTTT. Its translation: CASSWQAGGSTDTQYF.

The genes are TRBV24-1 and TRBJ2-1; TRBD1 agrees at 10 bases. The CDR3 is 13 residues long. V lost 10 bases to trimming and J lost 6 bases; unmatched junction nucleotides: 5. CDR1 is KGHDR and CDR2 is SFDVKD in the germline V gene. The CDR3 region is CATGGQGFNEQFF. CDR3 bases: TGTGCCACGGGGGGACAGGGGTTCAATGAGCAGTTCTTC.

This clonotype was picked up a small number of times. This chain joins TRBV28 and TRBJ2-1; no reliable D call. V lost 6 bases and J 5 bases, leaving 8 bases between the germline ends. The CDR3 runs 12 residues. Germline values: CDR1 MDHEN, CDR2 SYDVKM. For the CDR3, the DNA is TGTGCCAGCAGCTTTGGAAACAATGAGCAGTTCTTC. Translated: CASSFGNNEQFF.

The rearrangement uses TRBV5-1 and TRBJ2-7; TRBD2 agrees at 9 bases. CDR1 and CDR2 (germline): SGHRS, YFSETQ. The ends lost 4 bases at V and 2 bases at J; junction bases unmatched: 10. The CDR3 loop spans 16 amino acids. CDR3 DNA: TGCGCCAGCAGCCTGGGACTAGCAGGAACCACCTACGAGCAGTACTTC. It encodes CASSLGLAGTTYEQYF.

This clonotype was seen a handful of times. J is TRBJ2-7 and V is TRBV7-2; maybe TRBD1 (6 bases). V lost 5 bases and J 2 bases, leaving 10 bases between the germline ends. This CDR3 region has 13 residues. Looked up from germline, CDR1 is SGHTA and CDR2 is FQGNSA. The CDR3: CASSTTGTYEQYF. The CDR3 coding sequence is TGTGCCAGCAGCACAACAGGGACCTACGAGCAGTACTTC.

The chain uses TRBV20-1 and TRBJ2-3; 11 bases agree with TRBD1. The CDR3 consists of 17 residues. V lost 0 bases, J lost 2 bases, and 7 bases stayed unmatched. Germline V gene lookup returns CDR1 DFQATT and CDR2 SNEGSKA (reference sequence). This CDR3 reads CSARDPLGQGATDTQYF. The CDR3, as DNA: TGCAGTGCTAGAGATCCCCTAGGACAGGGGGCCACAGATACGCAGTATTTT.

The count of this clonotype is one. The chain employs TRBV28 and TRBJ2-1, with D uncertain. Germline loops: CDR1 MDHEN, CDR2 SYDVKM. Trimming removed 4 bases from V and 7 bases from J, with 11 bases in between. CDR3 size: 13 residues. The CDR3 nucleotides read TGTGCCAGCAGTTCCGAAACTCGGAATGAGCAGTTCTTC. Translating gives CASSSETRNEQFF.

This clonotype was seen only a few times. The chain recombines TRBV12-3 or TRBV12-4 with TRBJ2-5, with 10 bases matching TRBD2. CDR3 length equals 17 residues. V lost 1 base to trimming and J lost 2 bases; unmatched junction nucleotides: 7. The CDR3 DNA reads as TGTGCCAGCAGTTTAGGGGCCTTAGCGGGAGGACAAGAGACCCAGTACTTC. It codes for CASSLGALAGGQETQYF.

The rearrangement uses TRBV28 and TRBJ2-6; D not resolved. CDR3 size: 14 residues. V lost 7 bases to trimming and J lost 2 bases, with 9 bases between them. Germline V gene sequence: CDR1 MDHEN, CDR2 SYDVKM. CDR3 nucleotides: TGTGCCAGCATTGGTGGCACTGGGGCCAACGTCCTGACTTTC. Its protein is CASIGGTGANVLTF. Full variable domain (missing parts from reference TRBV28 and TRBJ2-6): DVKVTQSSRYLVKRTGEKVFLECVQDMDHENMFWYRQDPGLGLRLIYFSYDVKMKEKGDIPEGYSVSREKKERFSLILESASTNQTSMYLCASIGGTGANVLTFGAGSRLTVL.

This clonotype has more than one count but fewer than ten. This rearrangement joins TRBV12-3 or TRBV12-4 to TRBJ2-7, with a tentative D call TRBD1 (6 bases). Trimming took 6 bases from V and 6 from J, leaving 18 bases between them. The CDR3 is 14 amino acids. CDR3 coding DNA: TGTGCCAGCAGCCCAGACAGGCTCCTTACCGAGCAGTACTTC. Translating gives CASSPDRLLTEQYF.

This clonotype was seen only a few times. In nucleotides, the CDR3 is TGTGCCAGCAGCTTGGGTCGCCGCCCCCGGGACAGAGGTCGGCTCTACGAGCAGTACTTC. Its protein product is CASSLGRRPRDRGRLYEQYF. The chain joins TRBV5-5 to TRBJ2-7; 7 bases agree with TRBD1. Germline V gene lookup returns CDR1 SGHKS and CDR2 YYEKEE (reference sequence). J lost 3 bases, V lost 0 bases, and 21 bases had no gene match. CDR3 length: 20 amino acids.

The table lists this clonotype with a count of one. V usage is TRBV24-1 and J usage is TRBJ2-3; D is possibly TRBD1 (5 bases). Per germline, CDR1 KGHDR and CDR2 SFDVKD. This CDR3 region has 17 residues. V lost 4 bases and J lost 0, with 16 bases in between. The CDR3 reads CATSEYAGQGSTDTQYF. The CDR3 DNA reads as TGTGCCACCAGTGAATATGCAGGCCAGGGTAGCACAGATACGCAGTATTTT.

The CDR3 here is CASSLGGLWNEQFF. Written as DNA, the CDR3 is TGTGCCAGCAGCTTAGGGGGGCTTTGGAATGAGCAGTTCTTC. The chain joins TRBV7-9 to TRBJ2-7; tentatively, D is TRBD1 (6 bases). The J call may be incorrect, as the DNA end agrees better with TRBJ2-1. This CDR3 has 14 amino acids. Germline CDR1 is SEHNR and CDR2 is FQNEAQ (reference sequence).

This chain uses TRBV29-1 with TRBJ2-2; D is ambiguous. The CDR3 is 12 residues long. The germline V and J ends were trimmed by 8 bases and 6 bases, with 13 bases remaining between them. The germline gives CDR1 SQVTM, CDR2 ANQGSEA. CDR3 residues: CSLRTVSGELFF. CDR3 nucleotides: TGCAGCCTACGGACGGTCTCCGGGGAGCTGTTTTTT.